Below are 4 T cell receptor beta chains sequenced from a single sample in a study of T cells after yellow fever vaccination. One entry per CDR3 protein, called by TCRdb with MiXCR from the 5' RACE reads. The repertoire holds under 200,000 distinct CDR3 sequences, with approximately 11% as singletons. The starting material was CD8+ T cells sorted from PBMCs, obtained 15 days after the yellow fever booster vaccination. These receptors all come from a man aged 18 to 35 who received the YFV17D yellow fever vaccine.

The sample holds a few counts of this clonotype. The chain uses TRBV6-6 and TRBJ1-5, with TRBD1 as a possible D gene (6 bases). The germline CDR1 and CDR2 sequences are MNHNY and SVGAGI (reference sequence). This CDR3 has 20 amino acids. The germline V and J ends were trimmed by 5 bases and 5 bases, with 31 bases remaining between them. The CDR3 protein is CASSPAEIGQKLPTDQPQHF. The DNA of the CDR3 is TGTGCCAGCAGTCCAGCCGAAATTGGACAGAAACTTCCGACCGATCAGCCCCAGCATTTT.

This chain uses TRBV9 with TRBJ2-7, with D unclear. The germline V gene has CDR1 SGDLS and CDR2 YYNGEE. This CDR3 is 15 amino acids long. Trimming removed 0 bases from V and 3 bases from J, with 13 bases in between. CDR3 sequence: CASSVVRQPNYEQYV. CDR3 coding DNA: TGTGCCAGCAGCGTAGTACGGCAGCCTAACTACGAGCAGTACGTC.

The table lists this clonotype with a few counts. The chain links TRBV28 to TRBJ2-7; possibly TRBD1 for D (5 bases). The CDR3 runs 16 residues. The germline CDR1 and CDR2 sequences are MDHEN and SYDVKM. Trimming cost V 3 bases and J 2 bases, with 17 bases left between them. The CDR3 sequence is CASSFRGRTFPYEQYV. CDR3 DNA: TGTGCCAGCAGTTTTAGGGGCCGCACCTTTCCCTACGAGCAGTACGTC.

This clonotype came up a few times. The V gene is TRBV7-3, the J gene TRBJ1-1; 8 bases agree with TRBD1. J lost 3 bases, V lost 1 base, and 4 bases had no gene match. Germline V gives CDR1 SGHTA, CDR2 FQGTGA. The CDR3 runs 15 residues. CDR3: CASSLRDRMDTEAFF. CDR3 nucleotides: TGTGCCAGCAGCTTAAGGGACAGGATGGACACTGAAGCTTTCTTT.